This is a list of T cell receptor beta chains from one sample in a study of vaccination effects on CD4 cells after COVID-19. Using immunoSEQ multiplex PCR, the repertoire was profiled, and TCRdb retains in-frame clones only, with some absent. The sample records tens of thousands of clones, nearly 75% being singletons. Antigens for these TCRs are unknown. Sequencing was performed on CD4+ T cells from PBMCs cultured without peptide, taken before COVID-19 vaccination. These TCRs come from a human donor who received a COVID-19 vaccine. The CDR3 runs from the conserved cysteine through the conserved F or W. Fields, in order: clone size, V gene, J gene, D gene, CDR3 DNA, CDR3 protein. The D gene is left open where the match is weak. Clone size appears in some rows only: once, few, many, or a class for an expanded clone.

size: once
V: TRBV5-4
J: TRBJ2-7
D: -
DNA: TGTGCCAGCAGCCCCGGGACCACGTCCGAGCAGTACTTC
CDR3: CASSPGTTSEQYF

size: -
V: TRBV19
J: TRBJ1-2
D: -
DNA: TGTGCCAGTAGTTCGGGCAGGGAATATGGCTACACCTTC
CDR3: CASSSGREYGYTF

size: -
V: TRBV5-4
J: TRBJ2-6
D: -
DNA: TGTGCCAGCAGCCCACCGACAGGAGGGGGTCCTGGGGCCAACGTCCTGACTTTC
CDR3: CASSPPTGGGPGANVLTF

size: once
V: TRBV5-4
J: TRBJ2-3
D: TRBD2
DNA: TGTGCCACCAGGACTAGCGGGCGCACAGATACGCAGTATTTT
CDR3: CATRTSGRTDTQYF

size: -
V: TRBV6-5
J: TRBJ1-3
D: -
DNA: TGTGCCAGCAGTCGGACACTTGCGCCGGGAAACACCATATATTTT
CDR3: CASSRTLAPGNTIYF

size: once
V: TRBV28
J: TRBJ2-7
D: -
DNA: TGTGCCAGCAGTTTAGCAGGATCCTACGAGCAGTACTTC
CDR3: CASSLAGSYEQYF

size: -
V: TRBV19
J: TRBJ2-7
D: -
DNA: TGTGCCACCGGCGGCCCATCCCCATACGAGCAGTACTTC
CDR3: CATGGPSPYEQYF

size: -
V: TRBV7-9
J: TRBJ1-2
D: -
DNA: TGTGCCAGCAGCGCATACAGGGAGGGCGGCTACACCTTC
CDR3: CASSAYREGGYTF

size: -
V: TRBV6-5
J: TRBJ1-6
D: -
DNA: TGTGCCAGCAGTAAACAACCCGGGACTTATTCACCCCTCCACTTT
CDR3: CASSKQPGTYSPLHF

size: -
V: TRBV29-1
J: TRBJ2-7
D: TRBD1
DNA: TGCAGCGCTCGGACAGGGACTGGCTACGAGCAGTACTTC
CDR3: CSARTGTGYEQYF

size: -
V: TRBV12-3/TRBV12-4
J: TRBJ1-4
D: -
DNA: TGTGCCAGCAGTTTCGGAACTAATGAAAAACTGTTTTTT
CDR3: CASSFGTNEKLFF

size: -
V: TRBV6-2/TRBV6-3
J: TRBJ1-2
D: TRBD1
DNA: TGTGCCAGCAGTAGCGGACAGGCGCCCGGCTACACCTTC
CDR3: CASSSGQAPGYTF